This note documents a single T cell receptor beta chain sequence. This specimen belongs to a study of blood T cell repertoires in COVID-19. V was cut by 3 bases and J by 15 bases, with 12 bases left in between. The CDR3 sequence is 12 residues long. In germline, CDR1 is LGHDT, CDR2 YNNKEL (reference sequence). Original data processing: Researchers report that nucleated cell counts were estimated from reference gene primer amplification. TCRdb keeps only in-frame clones here, not all; method: immunoSEQ multiplex PCR. V and J calls and clone size are given by that table; D and trimming were obtained from the DNA. The sample lists under 450,000 clones, around 87% seen once, with 1.3% in the top ten. Clinical history as reported by participants underpinned cohort assignment. Cohort 3 recovery required two negative PCRs, clearance, or symptom resolution.

V gene TRBV3-1 (or the pseudogene TRBV3-2) combines with J gene TRBJ1-6; tentatively, D is TRBD1 (5 bases). Sequenced material: PBMCs or T cells enriched from blood (not recorded which). This sequence was found in a man aged 25 to 40 who had recovered from COVID-19. In DNA form, the CDR3 reads TGTGCCAGCAGCCATGGAGGGGCCGGCCTCCACTTT. It encodes CASSHGGAGLHF.